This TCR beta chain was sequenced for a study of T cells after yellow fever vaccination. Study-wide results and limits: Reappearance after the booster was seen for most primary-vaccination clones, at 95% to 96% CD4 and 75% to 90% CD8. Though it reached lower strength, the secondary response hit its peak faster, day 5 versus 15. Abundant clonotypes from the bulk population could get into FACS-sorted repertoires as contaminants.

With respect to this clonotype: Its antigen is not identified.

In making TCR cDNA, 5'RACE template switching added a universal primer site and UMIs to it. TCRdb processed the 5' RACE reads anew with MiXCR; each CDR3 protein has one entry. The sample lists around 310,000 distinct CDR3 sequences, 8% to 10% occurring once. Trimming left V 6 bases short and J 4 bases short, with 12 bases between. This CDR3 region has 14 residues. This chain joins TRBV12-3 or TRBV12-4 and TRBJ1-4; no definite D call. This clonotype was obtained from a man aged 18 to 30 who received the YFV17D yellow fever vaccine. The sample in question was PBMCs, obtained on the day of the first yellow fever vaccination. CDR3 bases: TGTGCCAGCAGCCGGACGGAGGGTAATGAAAAACTGTTTTTT. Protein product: CASSRTEGNEKLFF.